This TCR beta chain came from a study of glioma-infiltrating T cells after dendritic cell vaccination. General study points: Higher pretreatment TIL content predicted longer progression-free time and survival.

With respect to this clone: Its antigen remains unknown.

TCRB CDR3 was amplified from 2 ug genomic DNA or less. Generated by immunoSEQ multiplex PCR, the TCRdb table keeps only in-frame clones and is missing some. The table includes approximately 85,000 clones, 85% detected once. Time point indicated: after dendritic cell vaccination, including at tumor progression/relapse. Isocitrate dehydrogenase mutation was absent in all glioblastoma patients. The source was blood, collected after dendritic cell vaccination. This receptor was identified in a human donor with glioblastoma.

CDR3 in amino acids: CAGAPPGSRNQPQHF. The CDR3 bases are TGTGCCGGTGCTCCGCCGGGATCGAGAAATCAGCCCCAGCATTTT. The V call is TRBV28, the J call TRBJ1-5; D unresolved. The V end was cut by 11 bases, the J end by 4 bases, with 21 bases between. The CDR3 runs to 15 residues. Germline CDR1 and CDR2: MDHEN and SYDVKM.